What follows is one T cell receptor (beta chain) and its context. The antigen is not known. TCRdb reprocessed the 5' RACE reads with MiXCR, giving one entry per CDR3 protein. The sample records about 470,000 distinct CDR3 sequences, around 25% being singletons. The sample comes from a study of T-cell memory formation after mild COVID-19. Study information: The TCR clusters were mostly specific to one donor.

Findings of the study overall: Some clones that responded were present in memory (sampled pre-infection), which suggests cross-reactive memory joined. Contracting clones from day 15 to 85 had balanced CD4/CD8; later expanders favoured CD4+.

The CDR3 has 13 amino acids. V was trimmed by 3 bases and J by 8 bases, leaving 13 bases between them. The material sequenced was PBMCs or a T cell subset sorted from them (not recorded which). This TCR came from an adult woman who had mild COVID-19 (a few samples of this study predate the infection). Cell type and time point are not known. The chain employs TRBV12-3 or TRBV12-4 and TRBJ1-2; D unresolved. The CDR3, as DNA: TGTGCCAGCAGTTTTGACTCCCTTGGGGGCTACACCTTC. Translated: CASSFDSLGGYTF.